Listed below are T cell receptor beta chains from one sample, sequenced in a study of T cells in Graves' hyperthyroidism and ophthalmopathy. Using its own MiXCR run on the multiplex PCR reads, TCRdb lists one record per CDR3 protein. The sample has roughly 250,000 distinct CDR3 sequences; about 15% are singletons. The specimen sequenced was blood. The source of these receptors is a woman aged 35 to 49 with Graves' hyperthyroidism that later progressed to Graves' ophthalmopathy. Each CDR3 is given with its conserved first and last residue. Fields, in order: CDR3 length, clone size, J gene, V gene, D gene, CDR3 protein, CDR3 DNA. D genes are given only for firm matches. Only some rows state a clone size, as once, few, many or a class for expanded clones.

14	NA	TRBJ2-2	TRBV2	NA	CASSGTRNTGEPFF	TGTGCCAGCAGTGGGACCAGAAACACCGGGGAGCCGTTTTTT
16	many	TRBJ2-1	TRBV5-4	NA	CASSVYVLFSGNEQFF	TGTGCCAGCAGCGTTTACGTCCTTTTCTCGGGGAATGAGCAGTTCTTC
18	many	TRBJ2-3	TRBV7-2	NA	CASSLGIRVGIGSDTQYF	TGTGCCAGCAGCTTAGGCATCAGGGTTGGTATAGGATCAGATACGCAGTATTTT
19	few	TRBJ2-7	TRBV10-3	NA	CAISAFGDPPTNTAYEQYF	TGTGCCATCAGTGCGTTCGGTGATCCGCCGACTAATACTGCCTACGAGCAGTACTTC
12	many	TRBJ2-7	TRBV2	NA	CASSGKVYEQYF	TGTGCCAGCAGTGGCAAGGTCTACGAGCAGTACTTC
13	many	TRBJ1-2	TRBV12-3/TRBV12-4	TRBD1	CASRVGQGYGYTF	TGTGCCAGCAGAGTCGGACAGGGGTATGGCTACACCTTC
18	many	TRBJ2-6	TRBV9	NA	CASSAIGDRSSGANVLTF	TGTGCCAGCAGCGCCATAGGAGACAGGTCCTCTGGGGCCAACGTCCTGACTTTC
12	many	TRBJ1-1	TRBV12-3/TRBV12-4	NA	CASSFGGTEAFF	TGTGCCAGCAGTTTTGGGGGAACTGAAGCTTTCTTT
14	many	TRBJ2-1	TRBV11-2	NA	CASSLRADYNEQFF	TGTGCCAGCAGCTTAAGGGCAGACTACAATGAGCAGTTCTTC
13	NA	TRBJ2-2	TRBV7-3	TRBD2	CASGTSHTGELFF	TGTGCCAGCGGGACTAGTCACACCGGGGAGCTGTTTTTT
13	NA	TRBJ1-2	TRBV14	NA	CASSPQGRYGYTF	TGTGCCAGCAGCCCGCAGGGACGCTATGGCTACACCTTC
17	many	TRBJ1-4	TRBV7-9	NA	CASSPVVGNTYWEKLFF	TGTGCCAGCAGCCCGGTTGTGGGTAATACCTATTGGGAAAAACTGTTTTTT
15	NA	TRBJ2-7	TRBV2	TRBD1	CASSEWRQGSYEQYF	TGTGCCAGCAGTGAATGGCGACAGGGGTCCTACGAGCAGTACTTC
12	NA	TRBJ1-2	TRBV7-2	NA	CASSTQGYGYTF	TGTGCCAGCAGTACCCAGGGGTATGGCTACACCTTC
15	NA	TRBJ2-5	TRBV29-1	TRBD1	CSVDRQAGGGETQYF	TGCAGCGTTGACCGCCAGGCAGGGGGTGGGGAGACCCAGTACTTC
20	many	TRBJ1-5	TRBV27	TRBD1	CASSLYGTGRSAVGNQPQHF	TGTGCCAGCAGTTTATATGGGACAGGCAGATCGGCGGTAGGCAATCAGCCCCAGCATTTT
15	many	TRBJ2-3	TRBV7-8	NA	CASSLKSGFSDTQYF	TGTGCCAGCAGCTTAAAAAGCGGGTTTTCAGATACGCAGTATTTT
15	many	TRBJ2-5	TRBV9	NA	CASSIQSGSQETQYF	TGTGCCAGCAGCATTCAAAGCGGTTCCCAAGAGACCCAGTACTTC
15	NA	TRBJ2-7	TRBV28	TRBD2	CASSLWGLADYEQYF	TGTGCCAGCAGTTTATGGGGACTAGCGGACTACGAGCAGTACTTC
18	many	TRBJ2-2	TRBV19	TRBD2	CASSIQVSSGSNTGELFF	TGTGCCAGTAGTATCCAGGTTTCTAGCGGGTCGAACACCGGGGAGCTGTTTTTT
18	NA	TRBJ2-4	TRBV6-6	NA	CASSYSGGVLGTKNIQYF	TGTGCCAGCAGTTACTCTGGAGGGGTCCTGGGTACCAAAAACATTCAGTACTTC
14	many	TRBJ2-7	TRBV7-9	NA	CASMLYGTSYEQYF	TGTGCCAGCATGTTGTACGGGACCTCCTACGAGCAGTACTTC
14	many	TRBJ2-7	TRBV19	NA	CASSMYQGTSEQYF	TGTGCCAGTAGTATGTACCAAGGGACGTCCGAGCAGTACTTC
13	many	TRBJ1-5	TRBV28	NA	CASSLVGVQPQHF	TGTGCCAGCAGTTTGGTAGGGGTTCAGCCCCAGCATTTT
20	many	TRBJ2-1	TRBV24-1	TRBD2	CATSDTWTSGTFRRKNEQFF	TGTGCCACCAGTGATACCTGGACTAGCGGGACTTTTCGGAGGAAAAATGAGCAGTTCTTC
18	many	TRBJ2-1	TRBV5-4	TRBD2	CASSHGTSGGTSYNEQFF	TGTGCCAGCAGCCACGGGACTAGCGGGGGGACCTCCTACAATGAGCAGTTCTTC
13	many	TRBJ1-2	TRBV10-3	NA	CAISLSWGYGYTF	TGTGCCATCAGTCTTAGCTGGGGCTATGGCTACACCTTC
15	many	TRBJ1-2	TRBV6-1	TRBD1	CASSSFDRVNYGYTF	TGTGCCAGCAGTTCGTTCGACAGGGTAAACTATGGCTACACCTTC
14	NA	TRBJ2-3	TRBV4-1	NA	CASSPLLNTDTQYF	TGCGCCAGCAGCCCATTATTAAACACAGATACGCAGTATTTT
15	many	TRBJ2-5	TRBV7-2	TRBD2	CASAPDRGGTETQYF	TGTGCCAGCGCCCCGGATCGGGGGGGCACAGAGACCCAGTACTTC
14	many	TRBJ1-1	TRBV28	NA	CASSFGQGDTEAFF	TGTGCCAGCAGTTTTGGGCAAGGCGACACTGAAGCTTTCTTT
14	many	TRBJ2-5	TRBV7-3	NA	CASSSPPTQETQYF	TGTGCCAGCAGCTCCCCCCCGACACAAGAGACCCAGTACTTC
13	many	TRBJ1-5	TRBV4-1	NA	CASSLNLIAAQHF	TGCGCCAGCAGCCTCAACTTAATAGCGGCCCAGCATTTT
15	many	TRBJ2-5	TRBV6-1	TRBD1	CASSAPKQGAETQYF	TGTGCCAGCAGTGCCCCAAAACAGGGGGCAGAGACCCAGTACTTC
16	few	TRBJ2-7	TRBV27	TRBD2	CASSFLLAGGVSEQYF	TGTGCCAGCAGTTTCCTACTAGCGGGAGGAGTGAGCGAGCAGTACTTC
17	NA	TRBJ1-1	TRBV6-9	TRBD1	CASSYLQRGQKNTEAFF	TGTGCCAGCAGTTATTTACAAAGGGGGCAAAAAAACACTGAAGCTTTCTTT
15	many	TRBJ2-2	TRBV5-1	TRBD1	CASSWGQSNTGELFF	TGCGCCAGCAGTTGGGGACAGTCGAACACCGGGGAGCTGTTTTTT
12	many	TRBJ2-3	TRBV2	NA	CASSDAEDTQYF	TGTGCCAGCAGTGATGCGGAAGATACGCAGTATTTT
17	many	TRBJ2-1	TRBV18	NA	CASSPRPAAPVYNEQFF	TGTGCCAGCTCGCCGCGGCCAGCGGCGCCCGTTTACAATGAGCAGTTCTTC
15	few	TRBJ2-7	TRBV6-1	NA	CASSEGVGATYEQYF	TGTGCCAGCAGTGAAGGTGTCGGTGCGACCTACGAGCAGTACTTC
13	many	TRBJ1-1	TRBV30	NA	CAWSVVSDTEAFF	TGTGCCTGGAGTGTAGTATCGGACACTGAAGCTTTCTTT
12	many	TRBJ2-2	TRBV12-3/TRBV12-4	NA	CASGTNTGELFF	TGTGCCAGCGGAACGAACACCGGGGAGCTGTTTTTT
16	few	TRBJ2-7	TRBV28	TRBD2	CASSPRLAGEGYEQCF	TGTGCCAGCAGTCCGAGGCTAGCGGGAGAAGGATACGAGCAGTGCTTC
17	many	TRBJ1-3	TRBV28	NA	CASSSGRGPIEGNTIYF	TGTGCCAGCAGTTCCGGCCGAGGACCCATTGAGGGAAACACCATATATTTT
12	many	TRBJ2-1	TRBV28	NA	CASSFEYNEQFF	TGTGCCAGCAGTTTCGAGTACAATGAGCAGTTCTTC
14	many	TRBJ2-7	TRBV13	NA	CASSLGGLSYEQYF	TGTGCCAGCAGCTTAGGCGGCCTATCCTACGAGCAGTACTTC
13	many	TRBJ2-7	TRBV28	TRBD1	CASSLDRVHEQYF	TGTGCCAGCAGTTTGGACAGGGTCCACGAGCAGTACTTC
16	many	TRBJ2-1	TRBV7-9	NA	CASNSDLGQFYNEQFF	TGTGCCAGCAATTCCGATCTGGGCCAATTTTACAATGAGCAGTTCTTC
13	many	TRBJ1-2	TRBV28	NA	CASTVRGQAGYTF	TGTGCCAGCACCGTCCGGGGGCAGGCTGGCTACACCTTC
12	many	TRBJ2-1	TRBV12-3/TRBV12-4	NA	CASRYRANEQFF	TGTGCCAGCAGGTACAGGGCCAATGAGCAGTTCTTC
14	many	TRBJ2-2	TRBV24-1	NA	CASRESGNTGELFF	TGTGCCAGCCGGGAGAGCGGAAACACCGGGGAGCTGTTTTTT
17	few	TRBJ2-7	TRBV28	TRBD2	CASSISTSGPSNYEQYF	TGTGCCAGCAGTATTTCGACTAGCGGGCCGAGTAACTACGAGCAGTACTTC
13	NA	TRBJ1-2	TRBV10-3	TRBD1	CAIRGGQEDGYTF	TGTGCCATCAGGGGGGGACAGGAGGACGGCTACACCTTC
14	few	TRBJ2-3	TRBV5-1	TRBD2	CASSLRLAGDTQYF	TGCGCCAGCAGCTTGAGGCTAGCGGGAGATACGCAGTATTTT